The clone carrying this T cell receptor (beta chain) was detected only a few times. Its antigen is not identified. TCRdb itself ran the 5' RACE reads through MiXCR, one entry per CDR3 protein. The sample has under 900,000 distinct CDR3 sequences; around an eighth are singletons. The data were obtained in a study of identical twins. General study results and limits: High-abundance cord blood beta clonotypes had fewer insertions; memory repertoires showed none. The study drew conclusions from cross-sectional statistical analysis, not from following the same donors. It was out-of-frame TCR alpha sharing in monozygotic twins that models underestimated.

Per germline, CDR1 SQVTM and CDR2 ANQGSEA. CDR3 length: 15 residues. The V and J ends lost 3 bases and 2 bases respectively, with 15 bases between them. A further study also used this sample, focusing on yellow fever vaccine responses in identical twins. That report adds: Twins' vaccine T cell responses were reported to seem partly convergent and partly personalized.

The TCR originated in a woman younger than 30 in good health. Source material: PBMCs. The rearrangement links TRBV29-1 to TRBJ2-3; D remains ambiguous. This CDR3 is CSVDWATPATDTQYF. CDR3 DNA: TGCAGCGTTGATTGGGCCACACCCGCCACAGATACGCAGTATTTT.